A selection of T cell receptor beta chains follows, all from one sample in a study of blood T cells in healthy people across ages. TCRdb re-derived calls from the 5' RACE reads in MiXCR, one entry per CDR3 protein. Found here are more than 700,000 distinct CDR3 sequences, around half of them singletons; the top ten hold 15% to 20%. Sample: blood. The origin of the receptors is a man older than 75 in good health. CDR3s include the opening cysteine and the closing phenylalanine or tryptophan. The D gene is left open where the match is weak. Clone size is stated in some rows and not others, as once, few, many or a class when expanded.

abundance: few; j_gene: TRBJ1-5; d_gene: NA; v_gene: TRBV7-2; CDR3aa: CASSSYVGSSINQPQHF; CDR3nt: TGTGCCAGCAGCTCCTATGTGGGCAGCTCCATCAATCAGCCCCAGCATTTT
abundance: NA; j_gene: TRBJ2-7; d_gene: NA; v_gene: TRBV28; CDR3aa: CASNRDTSYNEQYF; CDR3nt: TGTGCCTCCAACCGGGACACCTCCTACAATGAGCAGTACTTC
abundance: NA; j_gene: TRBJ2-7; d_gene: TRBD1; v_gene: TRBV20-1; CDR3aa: CNARGQAHSEQYF; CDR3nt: TGCAATGCTAGGGGACAGGCCCATAGCGAGCAGTACTTC
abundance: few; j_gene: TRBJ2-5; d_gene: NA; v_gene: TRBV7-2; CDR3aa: CASSLAGPPREQYF; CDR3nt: TGTGCCAGCAGCTTAGCGGGACCTCCGAGAGAGCAGTACTTC
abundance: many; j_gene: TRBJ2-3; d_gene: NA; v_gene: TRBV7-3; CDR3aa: CASSLTTGGGDTQYF; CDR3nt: TGTGCCAGCAGCTTAACGACAGGCGGGGGAGATACGCAGTATTTT
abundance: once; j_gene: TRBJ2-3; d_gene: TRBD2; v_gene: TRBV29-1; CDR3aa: CSGTSGGDTQYF; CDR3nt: TGCAGCGGGACTAGCGGGGGAGATACGCAGTATTTT
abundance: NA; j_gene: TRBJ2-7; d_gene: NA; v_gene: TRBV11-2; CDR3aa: CACSRRISSYEQYF; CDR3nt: TGTGCCTGCAGCCGGAGGATTAGCTCCTACGAGCAGTACTTC
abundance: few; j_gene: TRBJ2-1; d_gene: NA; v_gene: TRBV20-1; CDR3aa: CSARSDGNEQFF; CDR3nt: TGCAGTGCTAGAAGTGACGGAAATGAGCAGTTCTTC
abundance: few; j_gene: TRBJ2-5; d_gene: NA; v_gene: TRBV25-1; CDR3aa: CASSDGAGRETQYF; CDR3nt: TGTGCCAGCAGTGACGGTGCGGGGAGAGAGACCCAGTACTTC
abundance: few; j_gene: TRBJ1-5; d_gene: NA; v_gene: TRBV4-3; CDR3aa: CASSQDRVGNQPQHF; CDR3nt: TGTGCCAGCAGCCAAGATAGGGTGGGCAATCAGCCCCAGCATTTT
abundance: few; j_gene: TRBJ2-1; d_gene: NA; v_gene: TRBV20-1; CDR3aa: CSAVPFTGARSNEQFF; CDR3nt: TGCAGTGCAGTTCCATTTACGGGAGCAAGGAGCAATGAGCAGTTCTTC
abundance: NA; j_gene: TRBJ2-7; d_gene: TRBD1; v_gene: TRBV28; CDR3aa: CASTTLGTGSYEQYF; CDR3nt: TGTGCCAGCACCACCCTGGGGACAGGGAGCTACGAGCAGTACTTC
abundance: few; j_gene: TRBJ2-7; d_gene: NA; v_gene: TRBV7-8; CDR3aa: CASSARTDSSYEQYF; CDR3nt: TGTGCCAGCAGCGCGCGGACGGATAGCTCCTACGAGCAGTACTTC
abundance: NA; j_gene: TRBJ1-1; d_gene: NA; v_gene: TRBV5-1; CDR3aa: CASGSEWGNTEAFF; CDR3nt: TGCGCCAGCGGTTCCGAGTGGGGGAACACTGAAGCTTTCTTT
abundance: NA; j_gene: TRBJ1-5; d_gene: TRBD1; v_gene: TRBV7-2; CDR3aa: CASSWTGGQGFQPQHF; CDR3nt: TGTGCCAGCAGCTGGACAGGCGGACAGGGTTTTCAGCCCCAGCATTTT
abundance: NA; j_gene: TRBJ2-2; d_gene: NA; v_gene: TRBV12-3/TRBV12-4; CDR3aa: CASSPKRNTGELFF; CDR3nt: TGTGCCAGCAGTCCCAAGCGGAACACCGGGGAGCTGTTTTTT
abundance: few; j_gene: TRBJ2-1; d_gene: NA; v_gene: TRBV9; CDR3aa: CASSRWDDNEQFF; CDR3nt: TGTGCCAGCAGCAGGTGGGACGACAATGAGCAGTTCTTC
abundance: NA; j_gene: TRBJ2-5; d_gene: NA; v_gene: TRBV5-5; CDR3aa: CASSGDSGATQETQYF; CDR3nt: TGTGCCAGCAGCGGGGATAGCGGAGCTACGCAAGAGACCCAGTACTTT